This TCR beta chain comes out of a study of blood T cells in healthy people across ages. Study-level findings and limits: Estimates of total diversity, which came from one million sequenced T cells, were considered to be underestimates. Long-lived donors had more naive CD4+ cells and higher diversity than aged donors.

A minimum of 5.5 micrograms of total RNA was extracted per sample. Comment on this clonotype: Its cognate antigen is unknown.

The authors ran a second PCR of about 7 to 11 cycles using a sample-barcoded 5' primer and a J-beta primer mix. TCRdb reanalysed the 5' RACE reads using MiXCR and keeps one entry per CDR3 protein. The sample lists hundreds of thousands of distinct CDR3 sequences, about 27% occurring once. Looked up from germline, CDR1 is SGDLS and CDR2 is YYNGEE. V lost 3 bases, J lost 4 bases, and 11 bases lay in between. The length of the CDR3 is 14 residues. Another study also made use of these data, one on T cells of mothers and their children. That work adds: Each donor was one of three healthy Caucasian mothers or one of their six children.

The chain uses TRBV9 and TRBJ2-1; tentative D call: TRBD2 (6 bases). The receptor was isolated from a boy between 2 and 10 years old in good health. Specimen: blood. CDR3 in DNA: TGTGCCAGCAGCGCCCCGGGACTTTACAATGAGCAGTTCTTC. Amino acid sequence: CASSAPGLYNEQFF.